This is a list of T cell receptor beta chains from one sample in a study of regulatory T cells in long-lasting Graves disease. TCRdb called the multiplex PCR reads again in MiXCR, with one record for every CDR3 protein. The sample has about 400,000 distinct CDR3 sequences, under 25% seen once. Sample: peripheral blood mononuclear cells (PBMCs), taken when the disease was refractory, from a patient treated with antithyroid drugs. These receptors all come from a female donor with Graves disease. CDR3s leave out the opening cysteine and the closing phenylalanine or tryptophan. Fields, in order: clone size, V gene, CDR3 protein. Clone size, where shown, is once, few, many, or a class for clones that have expanded.

>few|TRBV27
ASSRGVAQPYEQY
>many|TRBV6-1
ASSTGTGGAETQY
>many|TRBV28
ASLYFITHGYT
>few|TRBV19
ASSRWGAQLAGPQETQY
>-|TRBV24-1
ATSVDSYYGYT
>few|TRBV11-3
ASSGGSAGELF
>many|TRBV9
ASSGGFYGYT
>-|TRBV5-4
ASSTGPKEETQY
>many|TRBV6-5
ASSSSGTGGIEQY
>-|TRBV20-1
SANREAGGTEAF
>-|TRBV9
ATNPHQPQH
>many|TRBV2
ASSDRDSNQPQH
>few|TRBV7-2
ASSSRQSNTEAF
>-|TRBV6-2/TRBV6-3
ASSVRDYPEQF
>-|TRBV5-4
ASSLMEKSTGELF
>once|TRBV20-1
SASPDVNEQY
>few|TRBV19
ASTLDRGSEKLF
>-|TRBV6-5
ASSYNLQGLDTGELF
>many|TRBV28
ASQDPGRLLYEQY
>-|TRBV5-1
ASSLALQGIYEQY
>-|TRBV29-1
SVPSGLETQY
>-|TRBV5-5
ASSLMGQDTQY
>many|TRBV15
ATSRVGGTNEKLF
>many|TRBV2
ASSDGRAPLYGYT
>many|TRBV28
ASSATDGWSPLH
>many|TRBV2
ASSEVPDRFYEQY
>once|TRBV6-5
ASSYTVPYEQY
>-|TRBV28
ASTVNGAPYEQY
>-|TRBV5-6
ASSLGDFQETQY
>-|TRBV5-4
ASSKDRVDPYEQY
>few|TRBV6-2/TRBV6-3
ASSNGAETQY
>many|TRBV6-1
ASSPRTGIHEQY
>-|TRBV5-5
ASSWTGEAKGTQY